This T cell receptor beta chain appears in the sequencing data of a study of blood T cell repertoires in COVID-19. Overall study: COVID-19 samples from acute and convalescent phases originated in the United States, Italy and Spain. From T cells, B-cell-depleted T cells, or PBMCs came the material, which was cDNA or gDNA.

V was clipped by 4 bases and J by 6 bases, with 16 bases between them. The CDR3 spans 15 residues. Germline CDR1 SGHRS, CDR2 YFSETQ. As processed by the authors: It was from reference gene primer amplification that nucleated cell counts were estimated. The data were produced by immunoSEQ multiplex PCR, yet TCRdb's version contains in-frame clones alone and is incomplete. From that table come the V and J calls and clone size; the DNA was used to work out D and trimming. The sample carries approximately 490,000 clones, 70% to 90% recorded once. The TCR was taken from an older woman who had recovered from COVID-19. V is TRBV5-1 and J is TRBJ2-2; D uncertain. The source material was PBMCs or T cells enriched from blood (not recorded which). This chain's CDR3 is CASSKNRYDAGELFF. The CDR3 bases are TGCGCCAGCAGCAAAAATAGATACGATGCCGGGGAGCTGTTTTTT.